This T cell receptor (beta chain) is drawn from a study of T cells in Graves' hyperthyroidism and ophthalmopathy. Researchers amplified the TCR beta CDR3 regions from RNA transcripts. With the HTBI primer set, the TCR CDR3 went through a first round of RT-PCR. Using its own MiXCR run on the multiplex PCR reads, TCRdb lists one record per CDR3 protein. Seen here are just under 750,000 distinct CDR3 sequences, under 45% observed once, and the top ten hold 30% to 40%. The V gene lost 3 bases and the J gene lost 6 bases, with 18 bases spanning the gap. This CDR3 is built from 15 residues. CDR1 and CDR2 from the germline V gene are DFQATT and SNEGSKA (reference sequence).

The receptor comes from a woman in her thirties or forties with Graves' hyperthyroidism. This sequence joins TRBV20-1 and TRBJ1-5; no clear D gene. Sequenced input: blood. As DNA, the CDR3 is TGCAGTGCTAGCCCCATTCCTGGTTTGAGTCAGCCCCAGCATTTT. This translates into CSASPIPGLSQPQHF.